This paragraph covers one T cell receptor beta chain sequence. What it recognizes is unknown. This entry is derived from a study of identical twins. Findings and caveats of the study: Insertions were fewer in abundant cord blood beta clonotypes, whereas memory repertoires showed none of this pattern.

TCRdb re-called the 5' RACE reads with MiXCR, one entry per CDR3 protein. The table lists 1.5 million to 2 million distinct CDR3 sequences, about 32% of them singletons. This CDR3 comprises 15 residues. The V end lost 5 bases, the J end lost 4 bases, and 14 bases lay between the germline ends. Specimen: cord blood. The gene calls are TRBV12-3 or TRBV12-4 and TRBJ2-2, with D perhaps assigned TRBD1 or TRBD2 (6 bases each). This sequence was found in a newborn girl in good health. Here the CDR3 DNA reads TGTGCCAGCAGTCCGGGGGCAGGGAGCACCGGGGAGCTGTTTTTT. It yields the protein CASSPGAGSTGELFF.